Shown below are 32 T cell receptor beta chains from a single sample sequenced in a study of cytomegalovirus exposure and HLA in healthy donors. A multiplex PCR was run with 60 Vbeta primers and 13 Jbeta primers. Assay: immunoSEQ multiplex PCR; the TCRdb copy retains only in-frame clones and omits some. Of more than 150,000 clones in the sample, 79% were seen once. Sequencing was performed on PBMCs. These receptor sequences come from a girl between 5 and 17 years old in good health and CMV-seropositive.

The rearrangement joins TRBV4-3 to TRBJ2-5, with 10 positions matching TRBD2. Germline V lookup: CDR1 LGHNA, CDR2 YSLEER. The V gene end was trimmed by 8 bases and the J gene end by 2 bases; junction bases not matched to a gene: 5. The CDR3 is 14 residues long. This CDR3 is CASSSGGVQETQYF. The CDR3 DNA follows: TGCGCCAGCTCTAGCGGGGGAGTTCAAGAGACCCAGTACTTC.

The gene calls are TRBV7-9 and TRBJ2-6; perhaps TRBD1 as D (5 bases). Germline-derived CDR1 and CDR2 are SEHNR and FQNEAQ (reference sequence). Trimming stripped 0 bases from V and 2 bases from J, with 8 bases between. The CDR3 is 16 amino acids. The CDR3 coding sequence is TGTGCCAGCAGCTTAGCCCAGGGAACTGGGGCCAACGTCCTGACTTTC. This encodes CASSLAQGTGANVLTF. Full variable domain (outside the CDR3, taken from reference TRBV7-9 and TRBJ2-6): DTGVSQNPRHKITKRGQNVTFRCDPISEHNRLYWYRQTLGQGPEFLTYFQNEAQLEKSRLLSDRFSAERPKGSFSTLEIQRTEQGDSAMYLCASSLAQGTGANVLTFGAGSRLTVL.

The chain has TRBV13 and TRBJ2-7, with 9 bases that match TRBD1. Germline V CDR1 and CDR2: PRHDT, FYEKMQ (reference sequence). The CDR3 consists of 16 residues. J lost 0 bases, V lost 3 bases, and 6 bases had no gene match. DNA for the CDR3: TGTGCCAGCAGCTTGGGGACAGGGAGGACCTCCTACGAGCAGTACTTC. Its protein product is CASSLGTGRTSYEQYF.

This chain links TRBV11-2 with TRBJ1-2; D ambiguous. V was shortened by 0 bases and J by 6 bases, with 11 bases between the two germline ends. Germline loops: CDR1 SGHAT, CDR2 FQNNGV. This CDR3 contains 14 residues. Written as DNA, the CDR3 is TGTGCCAGCAGCTTAGATGAGGGTACCCATGGCTACACCTTC. It specifies CASSLDEGTHGYTF. The full variable domain, its missing parts supplied by reference TRBV11-2 and TRBJ1-2, is EAGVAQSPRYKIIEKRQSVAFWCNPISGHATLYWYQQILGQGPKLLIQFQNNGVVDDSQLPKDRFSAERLKGVDSTLKIQPAKLEDSAVYLCASSLDEGTHGYTFGSGTRLTVV.

The chain uses TRBV16 and TRBJ2-3; D unresolved. The CDR3 is 17 residues long. The V gene lost 1 base and the J gene lost 2 bases, with 16 bases spanning the gap. Germline V gene data show CDR1 as KGHSY and CDR2 as FQNENV. CDR3 coding DNA: TGTGCCAGCAGCCAATGGGCCAACAGTTCGATCACAGATACGCAGTATTTT. Its translation: CASSQWANSSITDTQYF.

The rearrangement uses TRBV15 and TRBJ1-2; D gene ambiguous. The germline V gene has CDR1 LNHNV and CDR2 YYDKDF (reference sequence). The CDR3 loop spans 16 amino acids. Trimming took 3 bases from V and 8 from J, leaving 22 bases between them. The CDR3: CATSRSPTAVVDGYTF. The CDR3 DNA is TGTGCCACCAGCAGGTCGCCGACCGCGGTGGTTGACGGCTACACCTTC.

The chain uses TRBV5-1 and TRBJ2-7; 9 positions match TRBD2. Germline trimming cut 3 bases from V and 0 bases from J; bases unmatched to any gene: 7. CDR3 length: 16 amino acids. The germline CDR1 and CDR2 sequences are SGHRS and YFSETQ. DNA for the CDR3: TGCGCCAGCAGCTCCCGGGGTAGCGGGGGCTCCTACGAGCAGTACTTC. This codes for CASSSRGSGGSYEQYF.

The chain links TRBV5-6 to TRBJ1-4, with D perhaps matching TRBD1 (6 bases). The CDR3 extends over 15 amino acids. The V end lost 6 bases, the J end lost 4 bases, and 16 bases lay between the germline ends. Germline V gene data show CDR1 as SGHDT and CDR2 as YYEEEE. DNA of the CDR3: TGTGCCAGCACCTGGCAGGGGACCCTTAATGAAAAACTGTTTTTT. Amino acids: CASTWQGTLNEKLFF.

V is TRBV5-6 and J is TRBJ2-5; D remains ambiguous. Germline V CDR1 and CDR2: SGHDT, YYEEEE. V lost 1 base, J lost 5 bases, and 15 bases lay in between. The length of the CDR3 is 15 residues. This chain's CDR3 is CASSLFPGILETQYF. The CDR3 DNA reads TGTGCCAGCAGCTTGTTTCCGGGTATATTGGAGACCCAGTACTTC.

The chain combines TRBV6-6 with TRBJ2-4; possible D gene TRBD2, 5 bases. Trimming left V 10 bases short and J 0 bases short, with 13 bases between. This CDR3 has 14 residues. Germline loops: CDR1 MNHNY, CDR2 SVGAGI (reference sequence). CDR3: CATRLSIAKNIQYF. CDR3 nucleotides: TGTGCCACCAGACTATCAATAGCCAAAAACATTCAGTACTTC.

The J gene is TRBJ2-4, the V gene TRBV5-4; TRBD2 aligns across 11 bases. CDR1 is SGHNT, CDR2 YYREEE, per germline (reference sequence). This CDR3 is built from 15 residues. The ends lost 4 bases at V and 7 bases at J; junction bases unmatched: 7. CDR3 sequence reads: CASSPQLAGDNIQYF. DNA for the CDR3: TGTGCCAGCAGCCCTCAACTAGCGGGGGACAACATTCAGTACTTC.

The chain links TRBV29-1 to TRBJ1-2, with D uncertain. Germline V lookup: CDR1 SQVTM, CDR2 ANQGSEA. V lost 7 bases and J 4 bases, leaving 16 bases between the germline ends. This CDR3 comprises 13 residues. The CDR3 DNA reads as TGCAGCGCTATGAGACCGGAGACCTATGGCTACACCTTC. Residues: CSAMRPETYGYTF.

The chain has TRBV7-9 and TRBJ2-2; 10 bases fit TRBD2. This CDR3 has 15 amino acids. The J segment lost 3 bases and the V segment lost 2 bases, leaving 0 bases of the junction unmatched. Germline CDR1 SEHNR, CDR2 FQNEAQ (reference sequence). CDR3 in amino acids: CASSLSGGDTGELFF. CDR3 in DNA: TGTGCCAGCAGCTTAAGCGGGGGGGACACCGGGGAGCTGTTTTTT.

This clone was recorded once. The chain carries TRBV15 and TRBJ1-1; D uncertain. Trimming pared 1 base from V and 1 base from J, leaving 7 bases between. The CDR3 spans 14 residues. Germline V gene data show CDR1 as LNHNV and CDR2 as YYDKDF (reference sequence). The CDR3 loop reads CATSRVSSNTEAFF. Here the CDR3 DNA reads TGTGCCACCAGCAGAGTTTCGTCGAACACTGAAGCTTTCTTT.

The chain joins TRBV11-2 to TRBJ1-1, with D perhaps matching TRBD1 (5 bases). The CDR3 covers 13 residues. The V gene's germline CDR1 is SGHAT and CDR2 FQNNGV. V dropped 1 base and J dropped 11 bases, with 14 bases sitting between them. The CDR3 DNA reads as TGTGCCAGCAGCTTAGGGGCGATGCAGGGTGCTTTCTTT. Residues: CASSLGAMQGAFF.

The V call is TRBV5-1, the J call TRBJ2-2, with D perhaps TRBD2 (6 bases). Germline assignment: CDR1 SGHRS and CDR2 YFSETQ. V was clipped by 0 bases and J by 0 bases, with 9 bases between them. This CDR3 contains 16 residues. The CDR3 is CASSLEGGANTGELFF. The CDR3 DNA is TGCGCCAGCAGCTTGGAGGGCGGGGCGAACACCGGGGAGCTGTTTTTT.

This chain joins TRBV5-6 and TRBJ1-6; D remains ambiguous. Germline V gives CDR1 SGHDT, CDR2 YYEEEE. V lost 4 bases, J lost 6 bases, and 11 bases lay in between. The CDR3 covers 14 residues. CDR3 in amino acids: CASSQLSGNSPLHF. The CDR3 DNA reads TGTGCCAGCAGCCAATTATCGGGTAATTCACCCCTCCACTTT.

The rearrangement links TRBV10-3 to TRBJ2-3; 12 bases fit TRBD2. V shed 8 bases, J shed 8 bases, and the junction held 11 bases outside the gene matches. This CDR3 is built from 15 residues. The germline gives CDR1 ENHRY, CDR2 SYGVKD. The CDR3 DNA is TGTGCCATCGAAACTAGCGGGGGGCCCTGGGGTACGCAGTATTTT. It specifies CAIETSGGPWGTQYF.

The rearrangement joins TRBV15 to TRBJ1-3, with TRBD1 as a possible D gene (6 bases). The CDR3 loop spans 16 amino acids. Germline V gene sequence: CDR1 LNHNV, CDR2 YYDKDF (reference sequence). Deletions cut 11 bases from V and 2 bases from J, with 22 bases between. CDR3 residues: CAAGHMGGATGNTIYF. The CDR3 DNA sequence: TGTGCCGCGGGACACATGGGGGGGGCCACTGGAAACACCATATATTTT.

The chain employs TRBV6-1 and TRBJ2-1; tentative D call: TRBD2 (5 bases). CDR3 length: 15 residues. Trimming left V 6 bases short and J 3 bases short, with 15 bases between. Germline V CDR1 and CDR2: MNHNS, SASEGT. The DNA of the CDR3 is TGTGCCAGCAGCGATCTAGCAAGGTTCTACAATGAGCAGTTCTTC. As protein: CASSDLARFYNEQFF.

V is TRBV4-1 and J is TRBJ2-5; 15 bases agree with TRBD2. The CDR3 totals 16 residues. Trimming took 6 bases from V and 10 from J; bases not matched to a gene: 12. Germline assignment: CDR1 MGHRA and CDR2 YSYEKL. CDR3: CASSGLAGGPGGVQYF. The CDR3 DNA sequence: TGCGCCAGCAGTGGACTAGCGGGGGGGCCTGGAGGGGTCCAGTACTTC.

This chain uses TRBV5-1 with TRBJ1-4; weak D call: TRBD1 (6 bases). From germline, CDR1 is SGHRS and CDR2 YFSETQ. The V end was cut by 5 bases, the J end by 8 bases, with 16 bases between. The CDR3 length is 14 residues. In DNA form, the CDR3 reads TGCGCCAGCAGTCCAACAGGGTCTGGGGAAAAACTGTTTTTT. Protein sequence: CASSPTGSGEKLFF.

This chain links TRBV4-3 with TRBJ2-2; a possible D gene is TRBD1 (6 bases). This CDR3 contains 15 residues. The V end lost 3 bases, the J end lost 0 bases, and 8 bases lay between the germline ends. From germline, CDR1 is LGHNA and CDR2 YSLEER. DNA of the CDR3: TGCGCCAGCAGCCAGGACAGCTCGAACACCGGGGAGCTGTTTTTT. It specifies CASSQDSSNTGELFF.

This clone turned up a few times. The chain uses TRBV2 and TRBJ2-3; TRBD1 matches at 7 bases. With 6 bases clipped from V and 0 bases from J, the junction kept 6 bases outside the gene matches. CDR1 SNHLY and CDR2 FYNNEI come from the germline V gene. The CDR3 is 15 residues long. CDR3 in amino acids: CASSQDRASTDTQYF. In nucleotides, the CDR3 is TGTGCCAGCAGCCAAGACAGGGCAAGCACAGATACGCAGTATTTT.

The chain joins TRBV7-2 to TRBJ2-7, with 7 bases fitting TRBD2. V dropped 4 bases and J dropped 3; count of bases not matched to a gene: 9. The CDR3 is 15 residues long. Germline CDR1 reads SGHTA; CDR2 reads FQGNSA. The CDR3 loop reads CASSSRLSGVYEQYF. CDR3 nucleotide sequence: TGTGCCAGCAGCTCGCGGTTGAGCGGGGTCTACGAGCAGTACTTC.

The chain joins TRBV9 to TRBJ1-4; the match to TRBD1 covers 7 bases. The CDR3 loop spans 15 amino acids. Trimming at V came to 2 bases and at J to 0 bases, leaving 1 base not matched to a gene. Germline CDR1 SGDLS, CDR2 YYNGEE. In DNA form, the CDR3 reads TGTGCCAGCAGCGTTGGGACAGCAACTAATGAAAAACTGTTTTTT. Residues: CASSVGTATNEKLFF.

V gene TRBV6-6 combines with J gene TRBJ2-7, with TRBD1 as a possible D gene (6 bases). Between the trimmed V and J ends, which lost 3 bases and 1 base, there was a span of 13 bases. Germline V gene sequence: CDR1 MNHNY, CDR2 SVGAGI (reference sequence). There are 15 residues in the CDR3. DNA for the CDR3: TGTGCCAGCAGTTATTTGGGTCAGGGGTCCTACGAGCAGTACTTC. Translating it yields CASSYLGQGSYEQYF.

This sequence joins TRBV14 and TRBJ2-7; 12 bases match TRBD1. The CDR3 covers 17 residues. In germline, CDR1 is SGHDN, CDR2 FVKESK. Trimming at V came to 1 base and at J to 6 bases, leaving 10 bases not matched to a gene. DNA for the CDR3: TGTGCCAGCAGCCAAGCGGCACCGGGACAGGGGGCCGGCGAGCAGTACTTC. Its translation is CASSQAAPGQGAGEQYF.

The chain carries TRBV15 and TRBJ2-2; 8 nucleotides agree with TRBD1. After removal of 1 base from V and 7 bases from J, the junction contained 2 bases not matched to a gene. Looked up from germline, CDR1 is LNHNV and CDR2 is YYDKDF (reference sequence). The CDR3 has 14 residues. The CDR3 region has the DNA TGTGCCACCAGCAGAGGACAGGGGAGCGGGGAGCTGTTTTTT. Translating gives CATSRGQGSGELFF.

The chain links TRBV5-6 to TRBJ1-6, with no clear D. Germline CDR1 is SGHDT and CDR2 is YYEEEE. The CDR3 has 13 amino acids. V lost 4 bases and J 10 bases, leaving 12 bases between the germline ends. DNA for the CDR3: TGTGCCAGCAGCGTAGGGAGTTACTCACCCCTCCACTTT. Its protein is CASSVGSYSPLHF.

The CDR3 coding sequence is TGCGCCAGCAGCCAGAGCCCGGTGTCACCCCTCCACTTT. Its translation: CASSQSPVSPLHF. The chain employs TRBV4-1 and TRBJ1-6; D gene uncertain. The CDR3 contains 13 residues. Looked up from germline, CDR1 is MGHRA and CDR2 is YSYEKL. Trimming removed 3 bases from V and 10 bases from J, with 10 bases in between.

The V and J genes are TRBV5-1 and TRBJ2-3, with a weak D call TRBD2 (5 bases). The V end lost 4 bases, the J end lost 5 bases, and 8 bases lay between the germline ends. The germline CDR1 and CDR2 sequences are SGHRS and YFSETQ. CDR3 length: 12 residues. In DNA form, the CDR3 reads TGCGCCAGCAGCAAGGCGGGAGATACGCAGTATTTT. Translating gives CASSKAGDTQYF.